This T cell receptor (beta chain) was recovered during a study of T cell responses to AZD1222 COVID-19 vaccine. As regards this clone: Its antigen is not known.

Study-level results: Repertoire sampling occurred only after the peak T cell response. At 160-218 and 743-854, vaccine-associated CD4 TCRs were dominant, and they spanned spike. The donor cohort was predominantly white British with a female majority, and clonal diversity may have been underestimated.

The CDR3 length is 14 residues. Germline V gives CDR1 SGHTA, CDR2 FQGNSA. Trimming removed 4 bases from V and 4 bases from J, with 13 bases in between. TCRdb keeps only in-frame clones here, not all; method: immunoSEQ multiplex PCR. The data contain roughly 150,000 clones, around 90% of them singletons. The chain is built from TRBV7-2 and TRBJ1-1; D is ambiguous. The sequence was collected from an adult who received the AZD1222 COVID-19 vaccine. The source was peripheral blood, collected 28 days after the second AZD1222 dose. The CDR3: CASSSPGDFTEAFF. CDR3 bases: TGTGCCAGCAGCTCACCCGGGGATTTCACTGAAGCTTTCTTT.